Presented here are 8 T cell receptor beta chains from one specimen sequenced in a study of blood T cell repertoires in COVID-19 (dated by TCRdb to about 2020). Receptor libraries were prepared by the immunoSEQ multiplex PCR assay. TCRdb holds this immuneACCESS table with in-frame rearrangements only. Some clones are missing; in checked studies, unresolved V genes explain under half, and the rest has no known cause. This sample gives some 27,000 clones in total; about 70% of them show up just once. The ten biggest clones cover about 17% of the sample. Source material: peripheral blood. The receptors shown here come from a human donor in a cohort sampled during active COVID-19.

V and J are TRBV19 and TRBJ1-2, with a possible D match to TRBD1 (6 bases). V was cut by 6 bases and J by 8 bases, with 16 bases left in between. Per germline, CDR1 LNHDA and CDR2 SQIVND (reference sequence). The CDR3 contains 13 residues. The CDR3 DNA reads as TGTGCCAGTAGCCTACAGGGTTTTACGGGCTACACCTTC. It codes for CASSLQGFTGYTF.

V gene TRBV6-2 or TRBV6-3 combines with J gene TRBJ2-1; 9 bases are a match to TRBD1. This CDR3 region has 16 residues. The trim removed 5 bases at V and 4 bases at J, leaving 9 bases unmatched. Per the germline V gene, CDR1 is MNHEY and CDR2 is SVGEGT. The CDR3 protein is CASSGDRETSYNEQFF. CDR3 nucleotides: TGTGCCAGCAGTGGGGACAGGGAAACTAGTTACAATGAGCAGTTCTTC.

This chain connects TRBV19 to TRBJ1-5; a weak D match, TRBD1 (5 bases). The V end lost 5 bases, the J end lost 2 bases, and 16 bases lay between the germline ends. Germline V CDR1 and CDR2: LNHDA, SQIVND (reference sequence). The CDR3 is made up of 16 amino acids. CDR3 in DNA: TGTGCCAGTAGTCAAACGGGTCTCAGGGGCAATCAGCCCCAGCATTTT. Translated, it gives CASSQTGLRGNQPQHF. Drawing the rest from reference TRBV19 and TRBJ1-5, the complete variable domain is DGGITQSPKYLFRKEGQNVTLSCEQNLNHDAMYWYRQDPGQGLRLIYYSQIVNDFQKGDIAEGYSVSREKKESFPLTVTSAQKNPTAFYLCASSQTGLRGNQPQHFGDGTRLSIL.

Worth noting for this clone: Other DNA sequences in this sample translate to the same CDR3. This chain connects TRBV11-2 to TRBJ2-7; 8 bases are a match to TRBD2. V shed 0 bases, J shed 0 bases, and the junction held 4 bases outside the gene matches. The CDR3 length is 16 residues. Per germline, CDR1 SGHAT and CDR2 FQNNGV. CDR3 sequence reads: CASSLDSGGSSYEQYF. CDR3 in DNA: TGTGCCAGCAGCTTAGATTCGGGAGGGAGCTCCTACGAGCAGTACTTC.

The chain links TRBV7-2 to TRBJ1-2, with D unclear. Trimming shortened V by 5 bases and J by 8 bases, and 15 bases separated the two germline ends. The CDR3 extends over 13 amino acids. The germline gives CDR1 SGHTA, CDR2 FQGNSA. This CDR3 reads CASSPPGLKGYTF. Here the CDR3 DNA reads TGTGCCAGCAGCCCCCCGGGGTTAAAAGGCTACACCTTC.

The chain has TRBV2 and TRBJ1-2; a weak D match, TRBD1 (5 bases). The CDR3 length is 13 residues. V was clipped by 3 bases and J by 2 bases, with 7 bases between them. Per germline, CDR1 SNHLY and CDR2 FYNNEI. CDR3 sequence: CASSEGGNYGYTF. CDR3 nucleotide sequence: TGTGCCAGCAGTGAGGGGGGGAACTATGGCTACACCTTC. Full variable domain (remainder filled in from reference TRBV2 and TRBJ1-2): EPEVTQTPSHQVTQMGQEVILRCVPISNHLYFYWYRQILGQKVEFLVSFYNNEISEKSEIFDDQFSVERPDGSNFTLKIRSTKLEDSAMYFCASSEGGNYGYTFGSGTRLTVV.

V gene TRBV19 combines with J gene TRBJ2-2, with TRBD2 identical over 8 bases. V lost 7 bases to trimming and J lost 5 bases; unmatched junction nucleotides: 12. In germline, CDR1 is LNHDA, CDR2 SQIVND (reference sequence). The CDR3 spans 16 residues. In nucleotides, the CDR3 is TGTGCCAGTAAGGAGACGGCGGGAGGAAGGACCGGGGAGCTGTTTTTT. Translation: CASKETAGGRTGELFF. Supplemented by reference TRBV19 and TRBJ2-2, the full variable domain reads DGGITQSPKYLFRKEGQNVTLSCEQNLNHDAMYWYRQDPGQGLRLIYYSQIVNDFQKGDIAEGYSVSREKKESFPLTVTSAQKNPTAFYLCASKETAGGRTGELFFGEGSRLTVL.

This clone has just a few counts. The chain couples TRBV10-1 to TRBJ1-1, with 9 bases identical to TRBD1. Germline loops: CDR1 WNHNN, CDR2 SYGVQD (reference sequence). This CDR3 comprises 15 residues. Losses at the gene ends were 0 bases for V and 8 bases for J; bases not matched to a gene: 7. CDR3 bases: TGCGCCAGCAGTGAGTCAAGGGGACAGGGTGAAGAAGCTTTCTTT. This codes for CASSESRGQGEEAFF.